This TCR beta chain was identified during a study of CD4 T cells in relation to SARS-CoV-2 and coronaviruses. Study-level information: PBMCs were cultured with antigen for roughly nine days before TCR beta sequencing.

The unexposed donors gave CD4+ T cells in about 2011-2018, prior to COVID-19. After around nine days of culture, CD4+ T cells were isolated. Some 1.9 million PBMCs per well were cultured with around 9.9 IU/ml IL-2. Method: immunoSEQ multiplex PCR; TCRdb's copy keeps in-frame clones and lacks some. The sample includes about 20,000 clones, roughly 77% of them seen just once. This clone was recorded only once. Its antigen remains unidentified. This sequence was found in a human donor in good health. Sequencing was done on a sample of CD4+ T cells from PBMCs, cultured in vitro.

This CDR3 reads CASSATTGAKGNEQFF. The CDR3 region has the DNA TGCGCCAGCAGTGCTACGACAGGGGCGAAGGGCAATGAGCAGTTCTTC. V gene TRBV10-1 combines with J gene TRBJ2-1, with 8 bases that match TRBD1. Per the germline V gene, CDR1 is WNHNN and CDR2 is SYGVQD (reference sequence). Unmatched junction bases numbered 11, after V lost 4 bases and J lost 6 bases. The CDR3 is 16 residues long.